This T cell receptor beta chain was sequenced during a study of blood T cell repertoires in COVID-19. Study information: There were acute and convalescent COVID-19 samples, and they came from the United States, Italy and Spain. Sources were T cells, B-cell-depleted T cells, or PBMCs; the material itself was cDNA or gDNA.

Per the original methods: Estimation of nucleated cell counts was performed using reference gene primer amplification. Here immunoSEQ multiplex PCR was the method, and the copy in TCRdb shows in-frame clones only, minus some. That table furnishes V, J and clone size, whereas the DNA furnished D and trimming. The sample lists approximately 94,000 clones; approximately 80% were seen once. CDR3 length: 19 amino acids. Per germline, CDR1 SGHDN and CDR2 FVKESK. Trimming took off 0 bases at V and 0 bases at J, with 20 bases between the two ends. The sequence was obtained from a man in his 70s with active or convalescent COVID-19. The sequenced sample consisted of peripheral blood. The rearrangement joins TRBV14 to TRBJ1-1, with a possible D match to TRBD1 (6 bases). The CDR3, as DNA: TGTGCCAGCAGCCAAGATCTCCCCGGACAGCTTTCGATGAACACTGAAGCTTTCTTT. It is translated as CASSQDLPGQLSMNTEAFF. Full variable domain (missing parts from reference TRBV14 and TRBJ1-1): EAGVTQFPSHSVIEKGQTVTLRCDPISGHDNLYWYRRVMGKEIKFLLHFVKESKQDESGMPNNRFLAERTGGTYSTLKVQPAELEDSGVYFCASSQDLPGQLSMNTEAFFGQGTRLTVV.